A single T cell receptor beta chain is shown here with its context. This clonotype has just one count. No antigen is known for it. No base quality values were provided; no much bigger clone lies one nucleotide off. A single read is weak support. The data were taken from a study of T cells in Graves' hyperthyroidism and ophthalmopathy (dated by TCRdb to between 2018 and 2021). Regarding the complete study: Peripheral blood was collected at initial diagnosis, before any treatment. TCR V-J signatures able to tell the groups apart were searched for in a discovery cohort of 100 or so patients, of whom approximately 40 had Graves' ophthalmopathy and around 57 had stable Graves' hyperthyroidism. Once sampling was done, hyperthyroidism patients were given methimazole at a starting dose of 30 mg daily, whereas ophthalmopathy patients were given high-dose intravenous methylprednisolone. For training and testing, the 95 to 100 patients in the discovery cohort were randomly divided in a 7:3 ratio. According to the paper, TCR Vbeta CDR3 sequencing was carried out on some 140 peripheral blood samples, which came from about 45 ophthalmopathy, fewer than 80 hyperthyroidism and approximately 17 progressor patients. In addition, the study compared T-cell repertoires in thyroid tissue and in blood from six Graves' hyperthyroidism patients. Prospective prediction of ophthalmopathy was tested in an independent validation cohort consisting of roughly 19 hyperthyroidism patients and approximately 16 patients who later progressed to ophthalmopathy. Paper-wide results and their limitations: A model built on a 13 V-J signature distinguished ophthalmopathy from stable hyperthyroidism, reaching roughly 88% sensitivity and 81.08% specificity in cross-validation and 80%/75% in testing. No statistical method was used to set the sample size in advance, and investigators knew the group allocation. In validation, the model predicted progression to ophthalmopathy a median of approximately 6.6 months before onset, with roughly 70% sensitivity and around 76% specificity. Blood samples also contained most of the expanded thyroid clonotypes (frequency above 0.001), which suggests that blood repertoires may reflect thyroid immune responses.

Amplification of TCR beta CDR3 regions was carried out from RNA transcripts. A first-round RT-PCR of the TCR CDR3 used the HTBI primer set with the Qiagen OneStep RT-PCR kit. Libraries were constructed in a second round of multiplex PCR, after which size selection and purification were performed. Sequencing of the libraries was done on an Illumina HiSeq2000 using paired-end 100 bp reads. Per the source publication's procedure: SOAPnuke was used to process the raw data, removing reads that contained adapters or uncalled bases, had a mean Phred below 15, or lacked an exact match to the constant primer or identifier. High-quality paired reads were merged using COPE v1.2.5, and each unique nucleotide sequence was defined as a clonotype. MiTCR v1.1 was used to align the clonotypes against IMGT TRBV, TRBD and TRBJ reference segments. Only V-J combinations with frequency above 0.0001, covering approximately 99% of repertoires, were analysed. The TCS score was defined as the ratio of F50 (clonal expansion) to E x V (chaos), calculated using BLOSUM62-based TCRdist between CDR3 peptides within each V-J. Welch's t-statistics and random forest reduced just over 500 V-J features to around 14, which were used in a naive Bayes classifier (R e1071). TCRdb reprocessed the public reads (quality trimming at Q25 with fastp, clone calling with MiXCR) and kept in-frame beta chains. Every distinct CDR3 protein forms one entry, paired with its most common genes and DNA. TCRdb's processing, not the authors' own work, is the source of the V and J calls. The sample data list 600,000 to 650,000 distinct CDR3 sequences, and less than 25% of these were observed just once. The biggest ten clones account for about 35% of the sample.

Taken from cysteine to phenylalanine, the CDR3 has 14 residues. Of the read, only the CDR3 DNA is kept; its 42 bases are in frame from base 1. V sheds 4 bases and J sheds 4 bases, leaving 13 bases between their ends. Reading the germline V gene gives CDR1 SGHTA and CDR2 FQGNSA. Moderately to severely active disease, a Clinical Activity Score of at least 3, a NOSPECS grade of at least 4, and a duration under 3 months were present in ophthalmopathy patients. The study excluded patients with uncontrolled infections, other autoimmune diseases, pregnancy or lactation. Diagnoses relied on clinical symptoms, serum thyroxine and TRAb, thyroid ultrasound and orbital computed tomography. Ficoll-Paque density gradient centrifugation was used to isolate PBMCs from approximately 11 ml of fresh peripheral blood. Total RNA was extracted using Trizol reagent, and RNA quality was assessed on an Agilent 2100 Bioanalyzer.

The sample taken for sequencing was blood. The sequence was collected from a man aged 25-45 years with Graves' ophthalmopathy. This sequence uses TRBV7-2 and TRBJ1-2, with no reliable assignment of the D segment. CDR3 sequence: CASSSEPGLYGYTF. The sequenced DNA: TGTGCCAGCAGCTCCGAACCAGGTCTCTATGGCTACACCTTC.